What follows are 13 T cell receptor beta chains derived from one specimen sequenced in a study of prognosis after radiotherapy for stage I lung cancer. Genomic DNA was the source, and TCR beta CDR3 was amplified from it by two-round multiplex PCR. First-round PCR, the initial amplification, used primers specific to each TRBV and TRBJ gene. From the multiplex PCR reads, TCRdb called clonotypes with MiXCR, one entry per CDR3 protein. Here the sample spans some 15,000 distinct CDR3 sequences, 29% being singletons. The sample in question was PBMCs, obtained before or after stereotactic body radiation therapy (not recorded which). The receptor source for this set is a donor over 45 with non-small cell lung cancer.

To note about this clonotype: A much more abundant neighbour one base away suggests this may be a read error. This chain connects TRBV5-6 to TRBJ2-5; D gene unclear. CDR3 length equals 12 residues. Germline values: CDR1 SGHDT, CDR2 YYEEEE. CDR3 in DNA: TGTGCCAACAGCCTGGCCCTGGGGACCCAGTACTTC. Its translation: CANSLALGTQYF. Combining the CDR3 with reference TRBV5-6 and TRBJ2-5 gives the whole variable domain DAGVTQSPTHLIKTRGQQVTLRCSPKSGHDTVSWYQQALGQGPQFIFQYYEEEERQRGNFPDRFSGHQFPNYSSELNVNALLLGDSALYLCANSLALGTQYFGPGTRLLVL.

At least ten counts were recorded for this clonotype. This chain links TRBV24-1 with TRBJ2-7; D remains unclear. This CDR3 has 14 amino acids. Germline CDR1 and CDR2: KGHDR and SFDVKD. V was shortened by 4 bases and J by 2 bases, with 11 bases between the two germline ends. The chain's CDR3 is CATSDVTEPYEQYF. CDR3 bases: TGTGCCACCAGTGACGTAACGGAACCCTACGAGCAGTACTTC.

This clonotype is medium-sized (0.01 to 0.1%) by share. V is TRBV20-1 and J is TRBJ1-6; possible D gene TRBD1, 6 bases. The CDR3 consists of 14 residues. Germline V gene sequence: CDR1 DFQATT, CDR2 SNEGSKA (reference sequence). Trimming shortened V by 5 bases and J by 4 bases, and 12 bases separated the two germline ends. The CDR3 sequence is CSAETGPYNSPLHF. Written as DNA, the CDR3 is TGCAGTGCTGAGACAGGCCCTTATAATTCACCCCTCCACTTT.

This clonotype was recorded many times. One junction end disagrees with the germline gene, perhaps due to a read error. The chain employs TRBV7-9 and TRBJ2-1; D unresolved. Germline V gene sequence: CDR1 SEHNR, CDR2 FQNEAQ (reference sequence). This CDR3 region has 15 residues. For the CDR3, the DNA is TGTGCCAGCAGCTTGGATTCCGGCTCCAACAATGAGCAGTTCTTC. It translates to CASSLDSGSNNEQFF.

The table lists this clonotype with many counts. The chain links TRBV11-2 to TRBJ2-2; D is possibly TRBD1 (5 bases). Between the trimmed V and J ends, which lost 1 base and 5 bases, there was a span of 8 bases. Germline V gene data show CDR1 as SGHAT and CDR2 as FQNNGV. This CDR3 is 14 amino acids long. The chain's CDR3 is CASSLGRATGELFF. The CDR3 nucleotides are TGTGCCAGCAGCTTAGGCAGGGCGACCGGGGAGCTGTTTTTT.

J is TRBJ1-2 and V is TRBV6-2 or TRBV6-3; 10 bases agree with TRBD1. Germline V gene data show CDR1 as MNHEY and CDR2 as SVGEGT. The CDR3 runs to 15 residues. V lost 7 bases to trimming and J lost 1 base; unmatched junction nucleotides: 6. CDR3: CASMDRGFGNYGYTF. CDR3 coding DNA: TGTGCCAGCATGGACAGGGGGTTCGGTAACTATGGCTACACCTTC.

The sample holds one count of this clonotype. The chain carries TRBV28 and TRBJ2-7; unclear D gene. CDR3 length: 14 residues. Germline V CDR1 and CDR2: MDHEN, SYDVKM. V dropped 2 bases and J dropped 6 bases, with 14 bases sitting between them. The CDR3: CASSLHASSSEQYF. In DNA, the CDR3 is TGTGCCAGCAGTTTACACGCGAGCAGTTCCGAGCAGTACTTC.

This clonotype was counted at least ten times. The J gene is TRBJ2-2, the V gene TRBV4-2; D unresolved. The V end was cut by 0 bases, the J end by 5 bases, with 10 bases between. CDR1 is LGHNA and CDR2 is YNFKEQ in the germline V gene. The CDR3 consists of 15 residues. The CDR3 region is CASSQEASGTGELFF. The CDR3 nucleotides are TGTGCCAGCAGCCAAGAGGCTAGTGGTACCGGGGAGCTGTTTTTT.

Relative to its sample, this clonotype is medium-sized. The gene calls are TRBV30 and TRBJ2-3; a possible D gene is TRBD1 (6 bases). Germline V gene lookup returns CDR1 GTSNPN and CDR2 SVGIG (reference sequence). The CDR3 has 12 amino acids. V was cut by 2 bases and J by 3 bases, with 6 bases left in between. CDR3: CAWSRGTDTQYF. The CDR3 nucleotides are TGTGCCTGGAGTAGGGGGACAGATACGCAGTATTTT.

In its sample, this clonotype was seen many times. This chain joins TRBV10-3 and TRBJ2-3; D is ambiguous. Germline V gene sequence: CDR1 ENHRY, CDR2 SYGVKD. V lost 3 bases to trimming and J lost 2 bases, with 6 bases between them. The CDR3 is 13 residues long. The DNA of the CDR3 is TGTGCCATCAGTGAACTTACCACAGATACGCAGTATTTT. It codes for CAISELTTDTQYF.

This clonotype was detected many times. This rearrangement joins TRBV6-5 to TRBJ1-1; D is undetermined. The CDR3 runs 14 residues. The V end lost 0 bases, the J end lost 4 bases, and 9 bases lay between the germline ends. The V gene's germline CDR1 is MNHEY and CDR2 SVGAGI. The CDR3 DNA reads TGTGCCAGCAGTTACTCAGGGAGAGGCACTGAAGCTTTCTTT. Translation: CASSYSGRGTEAFF.

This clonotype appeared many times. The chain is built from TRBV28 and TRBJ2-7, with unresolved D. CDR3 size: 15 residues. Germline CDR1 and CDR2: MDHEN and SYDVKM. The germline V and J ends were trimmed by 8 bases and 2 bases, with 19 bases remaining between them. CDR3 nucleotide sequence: TGTGCCAGCTTATCCACCCGATTTGACCCCTACGAGCAGTACTTC. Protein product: CASLSTRFDPYEQYF.

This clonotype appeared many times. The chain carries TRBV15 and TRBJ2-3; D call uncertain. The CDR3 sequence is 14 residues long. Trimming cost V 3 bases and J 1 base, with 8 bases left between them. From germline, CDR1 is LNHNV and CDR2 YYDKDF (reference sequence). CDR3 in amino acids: CATSRALGTDTQYF. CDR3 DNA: TGTGCCACCAGCAGGGCCCTAGGCACAGATACGCAGTATTTT.